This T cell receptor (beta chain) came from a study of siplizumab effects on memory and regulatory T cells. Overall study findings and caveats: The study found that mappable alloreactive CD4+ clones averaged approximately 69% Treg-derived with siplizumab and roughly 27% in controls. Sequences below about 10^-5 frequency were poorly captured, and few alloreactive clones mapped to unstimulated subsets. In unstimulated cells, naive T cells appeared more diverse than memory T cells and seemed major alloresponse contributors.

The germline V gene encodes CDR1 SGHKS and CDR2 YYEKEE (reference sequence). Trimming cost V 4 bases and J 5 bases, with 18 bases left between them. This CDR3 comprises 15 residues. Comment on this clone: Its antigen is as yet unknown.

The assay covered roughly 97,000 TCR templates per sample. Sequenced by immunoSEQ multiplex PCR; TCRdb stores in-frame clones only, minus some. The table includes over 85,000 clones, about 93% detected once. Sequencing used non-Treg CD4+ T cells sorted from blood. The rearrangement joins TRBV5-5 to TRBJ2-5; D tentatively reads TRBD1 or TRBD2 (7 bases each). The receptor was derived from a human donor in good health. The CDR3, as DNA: TGTGCCAGCAGCCAACAGGGGCGGGAGTGGGAGACCCAGTACTTC. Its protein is CASSQQGREWETQYF.